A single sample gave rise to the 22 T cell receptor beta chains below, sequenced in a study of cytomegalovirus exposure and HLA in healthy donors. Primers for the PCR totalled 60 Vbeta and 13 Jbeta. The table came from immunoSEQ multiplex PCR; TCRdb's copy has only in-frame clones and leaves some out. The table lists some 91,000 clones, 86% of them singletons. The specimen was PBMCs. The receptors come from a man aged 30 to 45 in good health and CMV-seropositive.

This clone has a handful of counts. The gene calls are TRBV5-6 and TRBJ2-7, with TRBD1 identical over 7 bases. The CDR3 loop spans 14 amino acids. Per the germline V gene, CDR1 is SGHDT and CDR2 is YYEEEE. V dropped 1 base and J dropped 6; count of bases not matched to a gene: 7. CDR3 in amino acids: CASSLRQGRLEQYF. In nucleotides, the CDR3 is TGTGCCAGCAGCTTGAGACAGGGAAGGCTCGAGCAGTACTTC. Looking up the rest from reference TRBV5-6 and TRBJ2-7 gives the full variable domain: DAGVTQSPTHLIKTRGQQVTLRCSPKSGHDTVSWYQQALGQGPQFIFQYYEEEERQRGNFPDRFSGHQFPNYSSELNVNALLLGDSALYLCASSLRQGRLEQYFGPGTRLTVT.

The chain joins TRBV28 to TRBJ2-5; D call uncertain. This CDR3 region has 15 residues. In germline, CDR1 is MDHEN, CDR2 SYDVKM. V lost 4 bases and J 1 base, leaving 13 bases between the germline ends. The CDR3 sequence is CASSSPQAGQETQYF. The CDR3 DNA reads TGTGCCAGCAGTTCCCCCCAAGCTGGCCAAGAGACCCAGTACTTC.

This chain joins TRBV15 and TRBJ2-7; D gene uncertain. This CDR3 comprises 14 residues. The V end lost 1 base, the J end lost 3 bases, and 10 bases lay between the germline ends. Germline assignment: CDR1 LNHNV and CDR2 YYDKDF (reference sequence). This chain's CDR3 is CATSRAPGHYEQYF. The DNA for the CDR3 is TGTGCCACCAGCAGAGCCCCGGGTCACTACGAGCAGTACTTC.

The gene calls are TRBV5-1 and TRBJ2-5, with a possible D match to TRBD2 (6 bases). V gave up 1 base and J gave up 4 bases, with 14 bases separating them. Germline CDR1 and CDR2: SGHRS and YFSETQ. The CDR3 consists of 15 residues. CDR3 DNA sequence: TGCGCCAGCAGCTTGTCGTCCCCCGGGGGAGAGACCCAGTACTTC. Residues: CASSLSSPGGETQYF.

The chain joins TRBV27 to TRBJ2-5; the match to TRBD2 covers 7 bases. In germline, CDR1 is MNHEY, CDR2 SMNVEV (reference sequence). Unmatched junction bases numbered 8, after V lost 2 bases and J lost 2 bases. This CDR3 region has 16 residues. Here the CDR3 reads CASSLGAGARQETQYF. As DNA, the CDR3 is TGTGCCAGCAGTTTAGGGGCGGGAGCACGGCAAGAGACCCAGTACTTC.

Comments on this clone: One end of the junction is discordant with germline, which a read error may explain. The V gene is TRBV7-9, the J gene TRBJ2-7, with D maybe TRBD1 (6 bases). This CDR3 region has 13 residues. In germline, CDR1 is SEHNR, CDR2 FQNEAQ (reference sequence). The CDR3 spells CSSSFTGTHEQYF. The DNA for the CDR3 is TGTTCCAGCAGCTTTACAGGGACCCACGAGCAGTACTTC.

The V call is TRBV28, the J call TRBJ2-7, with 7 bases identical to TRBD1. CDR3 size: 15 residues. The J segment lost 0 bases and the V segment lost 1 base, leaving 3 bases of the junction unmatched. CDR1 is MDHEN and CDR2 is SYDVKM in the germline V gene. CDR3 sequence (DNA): TGTGCCAGCAGTTTATACGGGACAGCCTCCTACGAGCAGTACTTC. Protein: CASSLYGTASYEQYF.

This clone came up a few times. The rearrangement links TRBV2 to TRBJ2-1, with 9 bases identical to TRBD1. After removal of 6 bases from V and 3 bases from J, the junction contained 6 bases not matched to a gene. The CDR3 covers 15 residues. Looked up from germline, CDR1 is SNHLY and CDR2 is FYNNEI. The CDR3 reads CASSVRQGVYNEQFF. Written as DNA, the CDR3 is TGTGCCAGCAGCGTAAGACAGGGGGTCTACAATGAGCAGTTCTTC.

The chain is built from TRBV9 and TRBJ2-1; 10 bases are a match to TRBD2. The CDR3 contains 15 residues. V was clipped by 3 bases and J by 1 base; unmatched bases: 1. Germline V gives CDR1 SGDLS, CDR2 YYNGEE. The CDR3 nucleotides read TGTGCCAGCAGCGAAGCGGGAGGGTCCTACAATGAGCAGTTCTTC. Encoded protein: CASSEAGGSYNEQFF.

CDR3 bases: TGTGCCAGCAGCTTGAAAAGACAAGTTGGTCACGAGCAGTACTTC. Encoded protein: CASSLKRQVGHEQYF. The chain carries TRBV12-1 and TRBJ2-7; TRBD1, the D gene given by the table, was not confirmed from the DNA. TRBV12-1 is a pseudogene segment. This CDR3 region has 15 residues.

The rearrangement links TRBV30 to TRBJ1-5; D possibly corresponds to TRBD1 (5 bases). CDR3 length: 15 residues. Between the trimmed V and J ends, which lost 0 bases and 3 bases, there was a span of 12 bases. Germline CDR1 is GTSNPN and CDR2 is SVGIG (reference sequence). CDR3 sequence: CAWSVRGGDNQPQHF. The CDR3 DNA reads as TGTGCCTGGAGTGTACGGGGGGGGGACAATCAGCCCCAGCATTTT. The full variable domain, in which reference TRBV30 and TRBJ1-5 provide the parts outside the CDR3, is SQTIHQWPATLVQPVGSPLSLECTVEGTSNPNLYWYRQAAGRGLQLLFYSVGIGQISSEVPQNLSASRPQDRQFILSSKKLLLSDSGFYLCAWSVRGGDNQPQHFGDGTRLSIL.

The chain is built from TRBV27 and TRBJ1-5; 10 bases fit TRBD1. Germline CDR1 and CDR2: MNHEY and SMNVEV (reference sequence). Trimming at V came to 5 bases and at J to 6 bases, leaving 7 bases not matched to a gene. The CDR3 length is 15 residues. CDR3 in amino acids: CASSNMGQGIQPQHF. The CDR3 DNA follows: TGTGCCAGCAGTAATATGGGACAGGGGATTCAGCCCCAGCATTTT.

In DNA form, the CDR3 reads TGTGCCAGCAGCTCCGACGGGACACCCTACGAGCAGTACTTC. It specifies CASSSDGTPYEQYF. The chain uses TRBV6-5 and TRBJ2-7, with TRBD1 as a possible D gene (6 bases). The CDR3 sequence is 14 residues long. Trimming pared 6 bases from V and 2 bases from J, leaving 14 bases between. The V gene's germline CDR1 is MNHEY and CDR2 SVGAGI.

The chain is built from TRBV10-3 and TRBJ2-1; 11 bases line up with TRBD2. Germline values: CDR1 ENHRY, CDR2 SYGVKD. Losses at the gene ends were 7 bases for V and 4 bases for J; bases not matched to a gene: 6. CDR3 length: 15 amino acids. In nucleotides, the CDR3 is TGTGCCATCAATCCGACTAGCGGGGCTTACAATGAGCAGTTCTTC. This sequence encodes CAINPTSGAYNEQFF.

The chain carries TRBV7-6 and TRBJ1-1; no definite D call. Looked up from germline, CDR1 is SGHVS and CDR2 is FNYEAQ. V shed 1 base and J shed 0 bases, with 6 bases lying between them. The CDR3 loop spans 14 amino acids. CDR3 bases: TGTGCCAGCAGCTTAGACTACCTGAACACTGAAGCTTTCTTT. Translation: CASSLDYLNTEAFF.

The CDR3 coding sequence is TGTGCCAGCAGCTTATCAGCGGGAGTTGGTTACAATGAGCAGTTCTTC. It encodes CASSLSAGVGYNEQFF. The chain links TRBV7-6 to TRBJ2-1; 8 bases are shared with TRBD2. Trimming at V came to 2 bases and at J to 4 bases, leaving 7 bases not matched to a gene. The germline gives CDR1 SGHVS, CDR2 FNYEAQ. CDR3 size: 16 residues.

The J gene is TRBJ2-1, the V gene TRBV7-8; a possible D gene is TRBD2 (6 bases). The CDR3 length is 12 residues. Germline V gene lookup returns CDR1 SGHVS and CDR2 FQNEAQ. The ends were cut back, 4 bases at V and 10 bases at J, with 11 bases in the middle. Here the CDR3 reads CASSYHGGEQFF. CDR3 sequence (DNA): TGTGCCAGCAGCTATCATGGGGGGGAGCAGTTCTTC.

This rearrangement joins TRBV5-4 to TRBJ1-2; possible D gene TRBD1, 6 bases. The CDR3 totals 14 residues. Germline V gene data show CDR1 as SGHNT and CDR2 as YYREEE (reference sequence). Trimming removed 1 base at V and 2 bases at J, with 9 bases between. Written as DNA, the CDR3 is TGTGCCAGCAGCTTGTTAACAGGGAACTATGGCTACACCTTC. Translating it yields CASSLLTGNYGYTF. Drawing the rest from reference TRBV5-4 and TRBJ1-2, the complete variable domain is ETGVTQSPTHLIKTRGQQVTLRCSSQSGHNTVSWYQQALGQGPQFIFQYYREEENGRGNFPPRFSGLQFPNYSSELNVNALELDDSALYLCASSLLTGNYGYTFGSGTRLTVV.

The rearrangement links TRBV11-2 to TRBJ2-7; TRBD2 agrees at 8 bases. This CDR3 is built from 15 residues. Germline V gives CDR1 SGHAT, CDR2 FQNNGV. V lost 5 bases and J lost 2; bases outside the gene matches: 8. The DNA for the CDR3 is TGTGCCAGCAGCCCGCCGGGCGGGGGGACCTACGAGCAGTACTTC. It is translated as CASSPPGGGTYEQYF.

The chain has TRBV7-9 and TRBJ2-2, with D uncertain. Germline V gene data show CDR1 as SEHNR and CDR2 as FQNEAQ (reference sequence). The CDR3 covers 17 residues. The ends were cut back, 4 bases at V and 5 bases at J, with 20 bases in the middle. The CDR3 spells CASSSGWKESGTGELFF. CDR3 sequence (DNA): TGTGCCAGCAGCTCAGGTTGGAAGGAAAGTGGGACCGGGGAGCTGTTTTTT.

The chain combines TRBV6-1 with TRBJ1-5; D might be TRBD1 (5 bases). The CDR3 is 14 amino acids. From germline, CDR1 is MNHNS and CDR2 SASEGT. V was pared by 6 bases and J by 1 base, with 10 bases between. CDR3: CASSSTGSNQPQHF. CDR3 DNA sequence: TGTGCCAGCAGCTCCACAGGCAGCAATCAGCCCCAGCATTTT.

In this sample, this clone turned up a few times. This CDR3 is CASTGGLDEQYF. The CDR3 DNA is TGTGCCAGCACAGGGGGCTTGGACGAGCAGTACTTC. V and J are TRBV7-9 and TRBJ2-7; 8 nucleotides match TRBD1. This CDR3 region has 12 residues. With V trimmed by 7 bases and J by 5 bases, 4 bases remained unmatched. Germline CDR1 SEHNR, CDR2 FQNEAQ (reference sequence).